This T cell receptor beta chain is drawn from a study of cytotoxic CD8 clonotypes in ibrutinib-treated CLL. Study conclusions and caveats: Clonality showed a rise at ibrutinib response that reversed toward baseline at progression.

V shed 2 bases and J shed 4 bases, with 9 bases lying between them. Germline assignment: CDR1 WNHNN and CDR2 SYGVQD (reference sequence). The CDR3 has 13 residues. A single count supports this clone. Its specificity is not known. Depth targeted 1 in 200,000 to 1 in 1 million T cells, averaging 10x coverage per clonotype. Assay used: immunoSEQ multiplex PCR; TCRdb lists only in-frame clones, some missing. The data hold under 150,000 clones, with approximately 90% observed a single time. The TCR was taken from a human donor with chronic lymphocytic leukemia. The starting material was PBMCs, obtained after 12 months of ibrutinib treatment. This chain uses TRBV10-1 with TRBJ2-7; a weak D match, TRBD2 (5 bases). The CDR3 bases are TGCGCCAGCAGTGAGGACGGGATGTACGAGCAGTACTTC. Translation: CASSEDGMYEQYF.